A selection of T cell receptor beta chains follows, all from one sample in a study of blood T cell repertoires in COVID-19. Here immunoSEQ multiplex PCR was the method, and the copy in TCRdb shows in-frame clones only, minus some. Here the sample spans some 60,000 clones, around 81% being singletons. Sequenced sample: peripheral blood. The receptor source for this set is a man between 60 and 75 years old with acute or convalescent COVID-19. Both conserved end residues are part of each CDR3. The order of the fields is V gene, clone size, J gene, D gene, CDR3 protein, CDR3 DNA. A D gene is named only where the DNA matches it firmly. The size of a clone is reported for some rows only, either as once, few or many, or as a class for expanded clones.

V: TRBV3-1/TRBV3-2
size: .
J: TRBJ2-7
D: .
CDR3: CASSQAPTRSYEQYF
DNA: TGTGCCAGCAGCCAAGCGCCAACGAGGTCCTACGAGCAGTACTTC

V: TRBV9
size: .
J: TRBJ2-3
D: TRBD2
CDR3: CASSSSGGGYTDTQYF
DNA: TGTGCCAGCAGCTCCAGTGGCGGGGGGTACACAGATACGCAGTATTTT

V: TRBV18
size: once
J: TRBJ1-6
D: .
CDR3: CASSPMVGGESPLHF
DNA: TGTGCCAGCTCACCCATGGTCGGCGGGGAATCACCCCTCCACTTT

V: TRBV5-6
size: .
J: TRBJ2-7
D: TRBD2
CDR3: CASSSGGSEQYF
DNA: TGTGCCAGCAGCTCGGGGGGGTCCGAGCAGTACTTC

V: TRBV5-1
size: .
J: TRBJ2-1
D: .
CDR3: CASSRQSGLGLGEQFF
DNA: TGCGCCAGCAGCCGCCAGTCGGGGCTGGGACTGGGGGAGCAGTTCTTC

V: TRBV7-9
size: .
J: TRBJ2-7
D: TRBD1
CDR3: CASSSGQPPYEQYF
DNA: TGTGCCAGCAGCTCGGGACAGCCTCCCTACGAGCAGTACTTC

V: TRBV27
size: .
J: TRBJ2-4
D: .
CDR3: CASSPKTSVKNIQYF
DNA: TGTGCCAGCAGTCCGAAAACTAGTGTCAAAAACATTCAGTACTTC

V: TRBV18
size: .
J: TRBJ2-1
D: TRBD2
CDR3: CASSPKAGGTYNEQFF
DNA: TGTGCCAGCTCACCAAAAGCGGGGGGGACCTACAATGAGCAGTTCTTC

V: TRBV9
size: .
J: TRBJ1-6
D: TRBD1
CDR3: CASSPSAREAGGSPLHF
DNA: TGTGCCAGCAGCCCCTCGGCTAGGGAGGCAGGGGGTTCACCCCTCCACTTT

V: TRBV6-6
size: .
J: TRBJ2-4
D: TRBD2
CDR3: CASSLKAGGQNIQYF
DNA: TGTGCCAGCAGTTTGAAAGCGGGGGGCCAAAACATTCAGTACTTC

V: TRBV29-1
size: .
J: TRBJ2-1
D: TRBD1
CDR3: CSVEGQGLSYNEQFF
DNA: TGCAGCGTTGAGGGACAGGGCCTCTCCTACAATGAGCAGTTCTTC

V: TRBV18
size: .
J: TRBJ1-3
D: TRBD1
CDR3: CASSPRQGLPGNTIYF
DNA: TGTGCCAGCTCACCTCGACAGGGACTTCCTGGAAACACCATATATTTT

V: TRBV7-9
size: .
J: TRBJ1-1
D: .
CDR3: CASSPWRGSTEAFF
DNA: TGTGCCAGCAGCCCTTGGAGGGGTTCCACTGAAGCTTTCTTT

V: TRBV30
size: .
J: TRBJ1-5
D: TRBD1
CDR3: CAWSVQGRGNQPQHF
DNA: TGTGCCTGGAGTGTACAGGGCAGGGGGAATCAGCCCCAGCATTTT

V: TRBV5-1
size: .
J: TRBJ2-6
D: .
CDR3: CASSPGLSGANVLTF
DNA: TGCGCCAGCAGCCCCGGACTGTCTGGGGCCAACGTCCTGACTTTC

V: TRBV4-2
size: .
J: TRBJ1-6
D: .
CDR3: CASSQEGGSGLHF
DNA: TGTGCCAGCAGCCAAGAAGGGGGTTCGGGGCTCCACTTT

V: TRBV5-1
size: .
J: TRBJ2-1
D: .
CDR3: CASSFLNYEQFF
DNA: TGCGCCAGCTCTTTTTTAAACTATGAGCAGTTCTTC

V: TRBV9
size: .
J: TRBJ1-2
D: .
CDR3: CASSVAPGGESNTF
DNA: TGTGCCAGCAGCGTAGCCCCGGGGGGTGAGTCTAACACCTTC

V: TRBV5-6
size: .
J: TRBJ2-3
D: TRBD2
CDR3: CASSFIAGGSTDTQYF
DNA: TGTGCCAGCAGCTTCATCGCGGGGGGAAGCACAGATACGCAGTATTTT

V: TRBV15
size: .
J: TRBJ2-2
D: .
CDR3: CATTNSDLGAGELFF
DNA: TGTGCCACCACCAATAGCGATCTTGGGGCCGGGGAGCTGTTTTTT

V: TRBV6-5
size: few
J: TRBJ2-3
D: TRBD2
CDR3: CARQGNLAGRDTQYF
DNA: TGTGCCAGACAAGGGAATCTAGCGGGGCGGGATACGCAGTATTTT

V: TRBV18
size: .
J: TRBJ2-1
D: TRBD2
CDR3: CASSPLAGAYNEQFF
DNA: TGTGCCAGCTCACCACTAGCGGGGGCATACAATGAGCAGTTCTTC

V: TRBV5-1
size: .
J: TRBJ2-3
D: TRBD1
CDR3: CASSFGDRGTDTQYF
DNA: TGCGCCAGCAGCTTCGGGGACAGGGGTACAGATACGCAGTATTTT

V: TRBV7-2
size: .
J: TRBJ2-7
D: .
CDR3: CASSFVWGDYEQYF
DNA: TGTGCCAGCAGCTTTGTGTGGGGGGACTACGAGCAGTACTTC

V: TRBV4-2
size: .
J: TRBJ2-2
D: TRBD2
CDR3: CASSQSGTSGDGGGELFF
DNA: TGTGCCAGCAGCCAGTCGGGGACTAGCGGTGACGGGGGCGGGGAGCTGTTTTTT

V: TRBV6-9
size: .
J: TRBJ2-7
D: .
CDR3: CASSHARGTYEQYF
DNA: TGTGCCAGCAGCCACGCTCGGGGAACCTACGAGCAGTACTTC

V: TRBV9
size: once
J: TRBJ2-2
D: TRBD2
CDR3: CASSVDGGVTGELFF
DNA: TGTGCCAGCAGCGTAGACGGGGGGGTCACCGGGGAGCTGTTTTTT

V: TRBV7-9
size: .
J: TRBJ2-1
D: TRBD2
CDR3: CASSWGLAGGLDNEQFF
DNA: TGTGCCAGCAGCTGGGGACTAGCGGGGGGTCTGGACAATGAGCAGTTCTTC

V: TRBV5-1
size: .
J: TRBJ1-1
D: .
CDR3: CASSPLRNTEAFF
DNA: TGCGCCAGCAGCCCTCTGCGGAACACTGAAGCTTTCTTT

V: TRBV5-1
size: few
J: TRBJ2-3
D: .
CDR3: CASRYSPFGRSTDTQYF
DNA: TGCGCCAGCAGATATTCCCCCTTTGGGCGAAGCACAGATACGCAGTATTTT

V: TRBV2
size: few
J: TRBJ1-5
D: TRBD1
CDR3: CASSPDRGNQPQHF
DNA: TGTGCCAGCAGCCCCGACAGGGGCAATCAGCCCCAGCATTTT

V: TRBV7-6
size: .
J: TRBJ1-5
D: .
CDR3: CASSLADGRSNQPQHF
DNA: TGTGCCAGCAGCTTAGCCGACGGGAGGAGCAATCAGCCCCAGCATTTT

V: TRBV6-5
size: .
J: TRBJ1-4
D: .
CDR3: CASRQGYEKLFF
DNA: TGTGCCAGCAGACAGGGATACGAAAAACTGTTTTTT

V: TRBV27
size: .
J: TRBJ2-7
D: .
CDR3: CASSSNRARREQYF
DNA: TGTGCCAGCAGTTCCAACAGGGCTCGGCGAGAGCAGTACTTC

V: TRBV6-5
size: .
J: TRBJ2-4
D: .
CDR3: CASTPPGGKNIQYF
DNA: TGTGCCAGCACCCCCCCTGGGGGGAAAAACATTCAGTACTTC

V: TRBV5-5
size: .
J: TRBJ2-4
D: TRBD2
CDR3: CASSPSGTSGEGAKNIQYF
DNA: TGTGCCAGCAGCCCATCCGGGACTAGCGGGGAAGGAGCCAAAAACATTCAGTACTTC

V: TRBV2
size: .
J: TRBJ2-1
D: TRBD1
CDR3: CASRAGTGRNNEQFF
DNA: TGTGCCAGCAGAGCCGGGACAGGTCGTAACAATGAGCAGTTCTTC

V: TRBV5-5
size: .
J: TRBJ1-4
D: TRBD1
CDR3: CASRFQGQGAEKLFF
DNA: TGTGCCAGCAGATTTCAAGGACAGGGGGCTGAAAAACTGTTTTTT

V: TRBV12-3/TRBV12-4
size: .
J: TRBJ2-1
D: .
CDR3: CASSAGPGEQFF
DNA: TGTGCCAGCAGTGCGGGACCGGGGGAGCAGTTCTTC

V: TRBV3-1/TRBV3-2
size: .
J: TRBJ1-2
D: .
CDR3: CATTMGGNYGYTF
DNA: TGTGCCACCACGATGGGGGGGAACTATGGCTACACCTTC

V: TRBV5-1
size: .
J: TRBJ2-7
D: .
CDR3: CASSLIRGSYEQYF
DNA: TGCGCCAGCAGCCTCATCCGGGGATCCTACGAGCAGTACTTC